The next 14 T cell receptor beta chains were all read from a single sample in a study of regulatory T cells in long-lasting Graves disease. Time point of the sample: persistent/refractory GD, antithyroid drugs over 5 years with positive TRAb. PBMCs provided the RNA from which the TCR library was made. Construction of the TCR beta libraries employed iRepertoire HTBI primers in conjunction with Arm-PCR of CDR3 regions. TCRdb used MiXCR to reprocess the multiplex PCR reads, holding one entry per CDR3 protein. The sample consists of around 460,000 distinct CDR3 sequences, around a fifth of them appearing once. Material: peripheral blood mononuclear cells (PBMCs), obtained when the disease was refractory, from a patient treated with antithyroid drugs. The receptor source for this set is a female donor with Graves disease.

The V call is TRBV6-1, the J call TRBJ2-3; the D gene is possibly TRBD2 (6 bases). Germline CDR1 MNHNS, CDR2 SASEGT. Trimming shortened V by 6 bases and J by 2 bases, and 9 bases separated the two germline ends. This CDR3 is built from 13 residues. CDR3 coding DNA: TGTGCCAGCAGACGGACTATCACAGATACGCAGTATTTT. It codes for CASRRTITDTQYF.

Turning to this clonotype: This may be a read error: a much more frequent sequence differs by one nucleotide. The V call is TRBV12-5, the J call TRBJ2-6; perhaps TRBD1 as D (5 bases). CDR3 length equals 13 residues. CDR1 and CDR2 from the germline V gene are LGHNT and FRNRAP. In nucleotides, the CDR3 is TGTGCTAGTGCCAACTCTGGGGCCAACGTCATGACTTTC. Its translation: CASANSGANVMTF.

At least ten counts were recorded for this clonotype. CDR3 nucleotide sequence: TGTGCCAGCAGCTTCCGGAGGGGTTCGGGGGCCAACGTCCTGACTTTC. Its protein product is CASSFRRGSGANVLTF. The gene calls are TRBV11-2 and TRBJ2-6, with a possible D match to TRBD2 (6 bases). CDR3 length equals 16 residues. Between the trimmed V and J ends, which lost 3 bases and 4 bases, there was a span of 13 bases. Germline CDR1 and CDR2: SGHAT and FQNNGV.

This clonotype has ten or more counts. This rearrangement joins TRBV29-1 to TRBJ1-5; 7 positions match TRBD1. Per the germline V gene, CDR1 is SQVTM and CDR2 is ANQGSEA. Trimming removed 5 bases from V and 4 bases from J; junction bases left unmatched: 5. The CDR3 sequence is 13 residues long. This chain's CDR3 is CSVMTGTNQPQHF. The CDR3 coding sequence is TGCAGCGTTATGACAGGGACGAATCAGCCCCAGCATTTT.

This clonotype was picked up one time. V gene TRBV20-1 combines with J gene TRBJ2-3; 7 nucleotides align to TRBD2. The germline CDR1 and CDR2 sequences are DFQATT and SNEGSKA (reference sequence). The J segment lost 0 bases and the V segment lost 1 base, leaving 7 bases of the junction unmatched. This CDR3 is built from 16 residues. CDR3 in amino acids: CSARGLRAGSTDTQYF. The CDR3 nucleotides read TGCAGTGCTAGAGGGCTTCGAGCGGGGAGCACAGATACGCAGTATTTT.

This clonotype appeared many times. The rearrangement uses TRBV12-3 or TRBV12-4 and TRBJ1-4, with D possibly matching TRBD1 (6 bases). This CDR3 comprises 15 residues. V lost 1 base and J 5 bases, leaving 11 bases between the germline ends. CDR3 loop: CASSLGLTGNEKLFF. DNA of the CDR3: TGTGCCAGCAGTTTAGGGTTAACAGGGAATGAAAAACTGTTTTTT.

V usage is TRBV30 and J usage is TRBJ2-7; D unresolved. CDR3 length: 12 residues. Trimming removed 4 bases at V and 0 bases at J, with 7 bases between. Looked up from germline, CDR1 is GTSNPN and CDR2 is SVGIG (reference sequence). CDR3 coding DNA: TGTGCCTGGAACGCGGCCTCCTACGAGCAGTACTTC. Amino acid sequence: CAWNAASYEQYF.

This clonotype was observed many times. This chain links TRBV15 with TRBJ1-1; TRBD1 agrees at 7 bases. V shed 9 bases and J 1 base; nucleotides not matched to a gene: 11. CDR3 length equals 15 residues. The germline V gene has CDR1 LNHNV and CDR2 YYDKDF (reference sequence). The CDR3 DNA is TGTGCCACAGCCCTGGACAGGTCAGGGAACACTGAAGCTTTCTTT. Translating gives CATALDRSGNTEAFF.

In its sample, this clonotype was seen many times. As DNA, the CDR3 is TGTGCCAGCAGACAGCACGGCTGGAGCAAGTACGAGCAGTACTTC. Protein sequence: CASRQHGWSKYEQYF. The rearrangement links TRBV2 to TRBJ2-7; the D is unclear. The V gene's germline CDR1 is SNHLY and CDR2 FYNNEI. The CDR3 is 15 residues long. The germline V and J ends were trimmed by 6 bases and 4 bases, with 19 bases remaining between them. The full variable domain, completed using reference TRBV2 and TRBJ2-7, is EPEVTQTPSHQVTQMGQEVILRCVPISNHLYFYWYRQILGQKVEFLVSFYNNEISEKSEIFDDQFSVERPDGSNFTLKIRSTKLEDSAMYFCASRQHGWSKYEQYFGPGTRLTVT.

A note on this clonotype: Sequence at one end of the junction differs from germline and may be a read error. The J gene is TRBJ2-3, the V gene TRBV7-7; D is ambiguous. Per germline, CDR1 SSHAT and CDR2 FNYEAQ (reference sequence). The length of the CDR3 is 15 residues. The CDR3 loop is CASSQGPNGADTQYF. CDR3 sequence (DNA): TGTGCTAGCAGTCAAGGACCCAACGGAGCAGATACGCAGTATTTT.

A few counts support this clonotype. This rearrangement joins TRBV20-1 to TRBJ2-7; the match to TRBD2 covers 13 bases. J was trimmed by 3 bases and V by 5 bases; bases with no gene match: 7. This CDR3 contains 15 residues. CDR1 DFQATT and CDR2 SNEGSKA come from the germline V gene (reference sequence). DNA for the CDR3: TGCAGTGCTTCCCTGGGACTAGCGGGGAGCTACGAGCAGTACTTC. It is translated as CSASLGLAGSYEQYF.

The table lists this clonotype with many counts. The chain combines TRBV12-3 or TRBV12-4 with TRBJ1-5; no definite D call. The CDR3 is 15 residues long. Trimming pared 3 bases from V and 7 bases from J, leaving 16 bases between. The chain's CDR3 is CASSFSSPGYQPQHF. The CDR3 nucleotides are TGTGCCAGCAGTTTTTCATCCCCAGGATACCAGCCCCAGCATTTT.

This clonotype occurred many times. V is TRBV7-2 and J is TRBJ1-1, with D hard to call. The V end was cut by 1 base, the J end by 1 base, with 7 bases between. Germline V gene sequence: CDR1 SGHTA, CDR2 FQGNSA. The CDR3 loop spans 14 amino acids. This chain's CDR3 is CASSLGTANTEAFF. CDR3 nucleotide sequence: TGTGCCAGCAGCTTAGGGACGGCGAACACTGAAGCTTTCTTT.

The chain has TRBV3-1 and TRBJ1-6; the D gene is possibly TRBD1 (5 bases). Germline V gene data show CDR1 as LGHDT and CDR2 as YNNKEL (reference sequence). The ends were cut back, 4 bases at V and 2 bases at J, with 12 bases in the middle. The length of the CDR3 is 16 residues. As DNA, the CDR3 is TGTGCCAGCAGCCCATTAGGGGCGGCCTATAATTCACCCCTCCACTTT. Its protein is CASSPLGAAYNSPLHF. The variable domain in full, with the rest retrieved from reference TRBV3-1 and TRBJ1-6, is DTAVSQTPKYLVTQMGNDKSIKCEQNLGHDTMYWYKQDSKKFLKIMFSYNNKELIINETVPNRFSPKSPDKAHLNLHINSLELGDSAVYFCASSPLGAAYNSPLHFGNGTRLTVT.